This T cell receptor beta chain was retrieved from a study of T-cell memory formation after mild COVID-19. Study background: Clusters were largely donor specific. Findings and limits, study-wide: Still unconfirmed is whether the second-wave clones peaking on day 37 recognized SARS-CoV-2. The CD4+ clones that contracted clustered mainly within CM and EM, and the CD8+ clones concentrated in EMRA. Clones contracting day 15 to 85 were balanced CD4/CD8; later expanders leaned CD4+.

This CDR3 region has 14 residues. J gave up 5 bases and V 6 bases, and 4 bases lay outside the gene matches. Germline assignment: CDR1 MNHEY and CDR2 SMNVEV (reference sequence). This clonotype was counted many times. Its matching antigen is unknown. TCRdb reanalysed the 5' RACE reads using MiXCR and keeps one entry per CDR3 protein. The sample lists about 200,000 distinct CDR3 sequences, over 9% occurring once. The V and J genes are TRBV27 and TRBJ2-2; 9 bases match TRBD1. The clonotype originates from a man younger than 35 who had mild COVID-19 (a few samples of this study predate the infection). Cell type and time point are not known. Sequenced material: PBMCs or a T cell subset sorted from them (not recorded which). This CDR3 reads CASRQGARTGELFF. CDR3 nucleotide sequence: TGTGCCAGCAGACAGGGGGCGAGAACCGGGGAGCTGTTTTTT.